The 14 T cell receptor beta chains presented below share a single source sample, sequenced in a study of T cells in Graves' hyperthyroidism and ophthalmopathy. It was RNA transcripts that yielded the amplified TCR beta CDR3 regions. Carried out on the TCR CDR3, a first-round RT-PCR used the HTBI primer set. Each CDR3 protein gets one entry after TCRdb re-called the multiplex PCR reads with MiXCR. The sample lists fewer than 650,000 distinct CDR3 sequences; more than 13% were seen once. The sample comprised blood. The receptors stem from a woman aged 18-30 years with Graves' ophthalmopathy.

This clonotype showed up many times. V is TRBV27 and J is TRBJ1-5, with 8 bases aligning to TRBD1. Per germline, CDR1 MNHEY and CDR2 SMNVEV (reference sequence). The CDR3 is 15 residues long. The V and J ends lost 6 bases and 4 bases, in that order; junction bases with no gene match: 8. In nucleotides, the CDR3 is TGTGCCAGCAGGCAAGACAGGGGCTCGAATCAGCCCCAGCATTTT. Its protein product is CASRQDRGSNQPQHF.

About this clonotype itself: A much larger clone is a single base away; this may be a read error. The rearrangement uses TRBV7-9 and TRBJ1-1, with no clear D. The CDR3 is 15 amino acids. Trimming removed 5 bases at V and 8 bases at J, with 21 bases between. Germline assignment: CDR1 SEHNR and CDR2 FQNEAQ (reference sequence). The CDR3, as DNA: TGTGCCAGCAGCCAAGATCTCGACAACCCTTGGGAAGCTTTCTTT. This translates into CASSQDLDNPWEAFF.

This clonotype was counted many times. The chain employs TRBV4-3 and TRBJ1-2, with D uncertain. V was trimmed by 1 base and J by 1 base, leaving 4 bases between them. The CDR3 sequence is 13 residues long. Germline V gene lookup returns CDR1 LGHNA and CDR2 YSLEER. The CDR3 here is CASSQADNYGYTF. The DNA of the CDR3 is TGCGCCAGCAGCCAAGCAGATAACTATGGCTACACCTTC.

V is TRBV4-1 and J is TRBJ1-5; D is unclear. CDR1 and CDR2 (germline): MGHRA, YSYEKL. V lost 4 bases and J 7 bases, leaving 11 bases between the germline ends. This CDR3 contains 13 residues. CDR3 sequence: CASSPREGQPQHF. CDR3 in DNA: TGCGCCAGCAGCCCCAGAGAGGGCCAGCCCCAGCATTTT.

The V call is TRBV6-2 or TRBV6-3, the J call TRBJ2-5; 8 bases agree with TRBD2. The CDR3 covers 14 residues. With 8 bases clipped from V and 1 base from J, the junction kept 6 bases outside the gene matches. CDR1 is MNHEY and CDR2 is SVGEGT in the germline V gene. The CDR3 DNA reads TGTGCCAGCGATAGCGGGACCGCCCAAGAGACCCAGTACTTC. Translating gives CASDSGTAQETQYF.

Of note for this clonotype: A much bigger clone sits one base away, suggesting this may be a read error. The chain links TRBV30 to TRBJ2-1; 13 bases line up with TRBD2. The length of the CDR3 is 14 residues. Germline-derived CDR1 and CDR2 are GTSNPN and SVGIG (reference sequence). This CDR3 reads CVWRGLAGVGGQFF. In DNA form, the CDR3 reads TGTGTCTGGAGAGGACTAGCGGGAGTGGGGGGGCAGTTCTTC.

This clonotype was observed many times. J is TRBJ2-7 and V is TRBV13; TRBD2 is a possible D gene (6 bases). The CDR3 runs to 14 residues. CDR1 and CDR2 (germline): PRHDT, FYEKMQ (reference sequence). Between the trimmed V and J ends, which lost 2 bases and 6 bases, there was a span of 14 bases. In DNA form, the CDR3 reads TGTGCCAGCAGCTTATCCCAAACCGGGGGCGAGCAGTACTTC. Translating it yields CASSLSQTGGEQYF.

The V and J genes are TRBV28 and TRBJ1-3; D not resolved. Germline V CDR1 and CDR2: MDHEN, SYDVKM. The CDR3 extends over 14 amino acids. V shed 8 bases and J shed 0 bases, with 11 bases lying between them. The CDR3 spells CASGVRGSGNTIYF. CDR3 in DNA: TGTGCCAGCGGGGTCCGGGGCTCTGGAAACACCATATATTTT. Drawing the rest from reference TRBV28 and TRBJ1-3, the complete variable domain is DVKVTQSSRYLVKRTGEKVFLECVQDMDHENMFWYRQDPGLGLRLIYFSYDVKMKEKGDIPEGYSVSREKKERFSLILESASTNQTSMYLCASGVRGSGNTIYFGEGSWLTVV.

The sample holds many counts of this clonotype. The CDR3 DNA is TGCGCCAGCTGGTTCGGGCGCCCAGATACGCAGTATTTT. Its translation: CASWFGRPDTQYF. V usage is TRBV5-1 and J usage is TRBJ2-3; the D is unclear. Germline-derived CDR1 and CDR2 are SGHRS and YFSETQ. The germline V and J ends were trimmed by 7 bases and 4 bases, with 13 bases remaining between them. This CDR3 has 13 amino acids.

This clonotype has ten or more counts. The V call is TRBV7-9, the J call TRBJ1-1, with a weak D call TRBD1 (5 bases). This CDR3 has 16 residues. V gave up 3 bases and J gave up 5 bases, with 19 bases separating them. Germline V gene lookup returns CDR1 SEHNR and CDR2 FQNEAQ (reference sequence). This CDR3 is CASSFLGAMGETEAFF. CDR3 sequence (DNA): TGTGCCAGCAGCTTCTTAGGGGCTATGGGTGAGACTGAAGCTTTCTTT.

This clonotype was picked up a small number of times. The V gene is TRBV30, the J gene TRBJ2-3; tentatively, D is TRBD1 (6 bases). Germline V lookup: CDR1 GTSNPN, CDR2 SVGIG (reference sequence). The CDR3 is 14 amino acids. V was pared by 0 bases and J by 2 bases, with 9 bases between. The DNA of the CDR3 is TGTGCCTGGAGTGTACAGGGCTACACAGATACGCAGTATTTT. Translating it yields CAWSVQGYTDTQYF.

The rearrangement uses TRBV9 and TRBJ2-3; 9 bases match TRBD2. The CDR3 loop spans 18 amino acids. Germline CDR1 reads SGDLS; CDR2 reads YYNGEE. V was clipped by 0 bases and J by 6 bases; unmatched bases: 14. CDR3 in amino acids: CASSVGAPGLALGDTQYF. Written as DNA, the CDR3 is TGTGCCAGCAGCGTAGGGGCCCCGGGACTAGCTTTGGGGGATACGCAGTATTTT.

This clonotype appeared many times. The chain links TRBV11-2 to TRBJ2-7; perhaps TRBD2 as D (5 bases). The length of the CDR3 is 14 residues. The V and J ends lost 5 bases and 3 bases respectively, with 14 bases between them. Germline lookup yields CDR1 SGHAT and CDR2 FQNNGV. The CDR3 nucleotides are TGTGCCAGCAGCCCTCTGGACGGAGGCTACGAGCAGTACTTC. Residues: CASSPLDGGYEQYF.

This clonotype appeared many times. The CDR3 region is CASQTRGLSYEQYF. The CDR3 bases are TGTGCCAGTCAAACTAGGGGGCTCTCCTACGAGCAGTACTTC. The chain uses TRBV2 and TRBJ2-7; 7 bases fit TRBD1. V shed 9 bases and J 0 bases; nucleotides not matched to a gene: 8. This CDR3 has 14 residues. Germline V gene sequence: CDR1 SNHLY, CDR2 FYNNEI.